Listed below are T cell receptor beta chains from one sample, sequenced in a study of early T cells in non-severe SARS-CoV-2 infection. TCRdb analysed the 5' RACE reads with MiXCR anew, one entry per CDR3 protein. The profile shows more than 75,000 distinct CDR3 sequences, roughly 13% of them singletons. Source material: whole blood. Every receptor here comes from an adult who was a healthcare worker with PCR-confirmed SARS-CoV-2 infection or an uninfected control (not recorded which). Both conserved end residues are part of each CDR3. The D gene is left open where the match is weak. Clone sizes are given selectively: once, few, many, or a class where the clone is expanded.

>few|TRBV24-1|NA|TRBJ1-2
CATGDLGDGYTF
TGTGCCACCGGGGACCTAGGGGATGGCTACACCTTC
>NA|TRBV3-1|NA|TRBJ2-1
CASSRFPLQYNEQFF
TGTGCCAGCAGCCGTTTTCCCCTACAATACAATGAGCAGTTCTTC
>few|TRBV11-2|TRBD2|TRBJ2-1
CASSWTSGASEQFF
TGTGCCAGCAGCTGGACTAGCGGGGCCAGTGAGCAGTTCTTC
>few|TRBV9|NA|TRBJ2-7
CASSVDVYPREQYF
TGTGCCAGCAGCGTAGATGTATACCCACGGGAGCAGTACTTC
>many|TRBV29-1|NA|TRBJ1-1
CSGIRDFTEAFF
TGCAGCGGAATAAGGGACTTCACTGAAGCTTTCTTT
>few|TRBV29-1|TRBD2|TRBJ2-1
CSVVGGSSYNEQFF
TGCAGCGTCGTTGGCGGGAGCTCCTACAATGAGCAGTTCTTC
>once|TRBV20-1|NA|TRBJ1-1
CSASRDSEEGAFF
TGCAGTGCTAGCCGGGACTCAGAAGAGGGGGCTTTCTTT
>many|TRBV2|TRBD1|TRBJ2-3
CASSLTGSGSDTQYF
TGTGCCAGCAGCCTGACAGGGTCAGGTTCAGATACGCAGTATTTT
>many|TRBV7-3|NA|TRBJ2-2
CASSLMEAGELFF
TGTGCCAGCAGCTTAATGGAGGCCGGGGAGCTGTTTTTT
>few|TRBV7-8|TRBD1|TRBJ1-2
CASSYDRGGNYGYTF
TGTGCCAGCAGCTACGACAGGGGGGGTAACTATGGCTACACCTTC
>many|TRBV2|TRBD1|TRBJ1-5
CASSPTRGQGNQPQHF
TGTGCCAGCAGCCCGACCCGGGGACAGGGTAATCAGCCCCAGCATTTT
>few|TRBV7-9|NA|TRBJ2-3
CASSLIGGTHTDTQYF
TGTGCCAGCAGCTTGATTGGAGGCACTCACACAGATACGCAGTATTTT
>few|TRBV9|NA|TRBJ2-1
CASSVVPSPYNEQFF
TGTGCCAGCAGCGTAGTCCCTAGCCCCTACAATGAGCAGTTCTTC
>once|TRBV7-2|NA|TRBJ2-3
CASSLSGYTDTQYF
TGTGCCAGCAGCTTGAGCGGATACACAGATACGCAGTATTTT
>NA|TRBV20-1|NA|TRBJ1-5
CSARGGGNQPQHF
TGCAGTGCTAGAGGCGGTGGCAATCAGCCCCAGCATTTT
>NA|TRBV5-1|TRBD2|TRBJ2-3
CASRTSLSTDTQYF
TGCGCCAGCAGGACTAGCCTCTCCACAGATACGCAGTATTTT
>many|TRBV5-4|NA|TRBJ2-7
CASSFGPYEQYF
TGTGCCAGCAGCTTCGGACCATACGAGCAGTACTTC
>NA|TRBV7-2|TRBD2|TRBJ2-3
CASSLANRTSGGRTDTQYF
TGTGCCAGCAGCTTAGCGAATCGGACTAGCGGGGGCCGCACAGATACGCAGTATTTT
>NA|TRBV6-1|NA|TRBJ2-1
CASSGRDTGNNEQFF
TGTGCCAGCAGCGGACGAGATACAGGGAACAATGAGCAGTTCTTC
>NA|TRBV4-1|NA|TRBJ2-7
CASSQDEPPVQYF
TGCGCCAGCAGCCAAGATGAACCCCCGGTGCAGTACTTC
>few|TRBV7-9|TRBD1|TRBJ1-2
CASSDGGTGANYGYTF
TGTGCCAGCAGCGATGGAGGGACAGGAGCTAACTATGGCTACACCTTC
>few|TRBV5-8|NA|TRBJ1-2
CASSLLGGPIINPQNYGYTF
TGTGCCAGCAGCCTTTTGGGAGGCCCCATTATAAATCCACAAAACTATGGCTACACCTTC
>many|TRBV20-1|TRBD1|TRBJ2-3
CSARVPGQGPDTQYF
TGCAGTGCTAGAGTACCGGGACAGGGGCCGGATACGCAGTATTTT
>NA|TRBV20-1|NA|TRBJ2-1
CSAGTPSYNEQFF
TGCAGTGCCGGGACTCCATCCTACAATGAGCAGTTCTTC
>many|TRBV29-1|NA|TRBJ1-1
CSALHSEAFF
TGCAGCGCCCTACACAGTGAAGCTTTCTTT
>many|TRBV9|NA|TRBJ2-3
CASSPTGDTQYF
TGTGCCAGCAGCCCGACGGGGGATACGCAGTATTTT
>many|TRBV29-1|TRBD2|TRBJ2-7
CSVTGLADYEQYF
TGCAGCGTTACGGGACTAGCAGACTACGAGCAGTACTTC
>NA|TRBV7-3|NA|TRBJ2-3
CASSPPQQGTDTQYF
TGTGCCAGCAGCCCCCCCCAGCAGGGCACAGATACGCAGTATTTT
>few|TRBV20-1|TRBD1|TRBJ1-2
CSAAPKGRGSNYGYTF
TGCAGTGCTGCCCCAAAGGGCAGGGGGAGTAACTATGGCTACACCTTC
>few|TRBV10-3|TRBD1|TRBJ2-7
CAISGYRGLDEQYF
TGTGCCATCAGTGGTTACAGGGGGCTGGACGAGCAGTACTTC
>NA|TRBV6-6|NA|TRBJ2-7
CASTPRGGAYEQYF
TGTGCCAGCACCCCCCGGGGCGGTGCCTACGAGCAGTACTTC
>many|TRBV7-3|NA|TRBJ2-3
CASSHRTVADTQYF
TGTGCCAGCAGCCATAGGACAGTTGCAGATACGCAGTATTTT
>NA|TRBV29-1|TRBD2|TRBJ2-3
CSVAGDLAGGSAATDTQYF
TGCAGCGTTGCAGGGGATCTAGCGGGAGGAAGTGCGGCCACAGATACGCAGTATTTT
>NA|TRBV12-3/TRBV12-4|NA|TRBJ2-5
CASSLSPVAQYF
TGTGCCAGCAGTTTGTCCCCGGTGGCCCAGTACTTC
>few|TRBV2|TRBD1|TRBJ2-7
CASKLPYGTGAEQYF
TGTGCCAGCAAGCTCCCCTACGGGACAGGGGCCGAGCAGTACTTC
>NA|TRBV6-1|TRBD1|TRBJ2-1
CASSGDRGLHEQFF
TGTGCCAGCAGTGGGGACAGGGGGCTCCATGAGCAGTTCTTC
>many|TRBV30|NA|TRBJ1-5
CAWSVRGRGSHQPQHF
TGTGCCTGGAGTGTAAGGGGGAGGGGTTCTCATCAGCCCCAGCATTTT
>NA|TRBV20-1|TRBD2|TRBJ2-7
CSAKPTSGYEQYF
TGCAGTGCTAAGCCGACTAGCGGTTACGAGCAGTACTTC
>NA|TRBV18|TRBD1|TRBJ1-5
CASSPDRGNSNQPQHF
TGTGCCAGCTCACCGGACAGGGGAAATAGCAATCAGCCCCAGCATTTT
>few|TRBV12-3/TRBV12-4|TRBD2|TRBJ2-1
CASSLVKLAPPAHNEQFF
TGTGCCAGCAGTTTAGTGAAACTAGCGCCGCCTGCCCACAATGAGCAGTTCTTC
>NA|TRBV6-5|NA|TRBJ2-3
CASSLSDPRVRHTQYF
TGTGCCAGCAGTTTGTCGGACCCGAGGGTCCGTCATACGCAGTATTTT
>NA|TRBV2|NA|TRBJ1-1
CASSKDSLNTEAFF
TGTGCCAGCAGCAAGGACAGCTTGAACACTGAAGCTTTCTTT
>NA|TRBV7-9|TRBD1|TRBJ1-1
CASSSTGGTEVFF
TGTGCCAGCAGCTCGACAGGGGGCACTGAAGTTTTCTTT
>NA|TRBV7-9|TRBD1|TRBJ1-4
CASARQGVLEKLFF
TGTGCCAGCGCCCGGCAGGGGGTCTTGGAAAAACTGTTTTTT
>many|TRBV30|NA|TRBJ1-2
CAWSEGRGGRYGYTF
TGTGCCTGGAGTGAGGGCAGGGGAGGACGCTATGGCTACACCTTC
>few|TRBV20-1|NA|TRBJ1-5
CSATQGTSGNQPQHF
TGCAGTGCTACCCAAGGGACGAGCGGCAATCAGCCCCAGCATTTT
>few|TRBV10-2|NA|TRBJ2-5
CASSAREETQYF
TGCGCCAGCAGTGCCAGAGAAGAGACCCAGTACTTC
>few|TRBV18|TRBD1|TRBJ2-7
CASSTWTGVEQYF
TGTGCCAGCTCAACGTGGACAGGGGTCGAGCAGTACTTC
>NA|TRBV7-3|NA|TRBJ1-4
CASSLNAPRVDEKLFF
TGTGCCAGCAGCTTGAATGCCCCCAGGGTAGATGAAAAACTGTTTTTT
>NA|TRBV30|NA|TRBJ2-3
CAADFSAGTDTQYF
TGTGCCGCAGACTTCTCGGCCGGCACAGATACGCAGTATTTT